The rows below give T cell receptor beta chains drawn from one sample of a study of early T cells in non-severe SARS-CoV-2 infection. One entry per CDR3 protein results from TCRdb running MiXCR on the 5' RACE reads. The sample has about 20,000 distinct CDR3 sequences; around 4.6% are singletons. The sample taken for sequencing was whole blood. The origin of the receptors is an adult who was a healthcare worker with PCR-confirmed SARS-CoV-2 infection or an uninfected control (not recorded which). Each CDR3 is given with its conserved first and last residue. The D gene is left open where the match is weak. Some rows have no size entry. The others give once, few or many, or a class for an expanded clone.

J gene,D gene,V gene,clone size,CDR3 protein,CDR3 DNA
TRBJ2-3,TRBD2,TRBV7-9,many,CAATSGGTDTQYF,TGTGCCGCTACTAGCGGGGGCACAGATACGCAGTATTTT
TRBJ2-3,NA,TRBV24-1,NA,CATSDNARNKYF,TGTGCCACCAGTGACAACGCCCGGAACAAGTATTTT
TRBJ1-1,NA,TRBV30,few,CAWSDRRQKRAFF,TGTGCCTGGAGTGACAGACGGCAGAAGCGAGCTTTCTTT
TRBJ2-2,TRBD1,TRBV5-1,many,CASSFWGQGTGELFF,TGCGCCAGCAGCTTTTGGGGACAGGGAACCGGGGAGCTGTTTTTT
TRBJ2-1,TRBD2,TRBV6-2/TRBV6-3,few,CASRARRSSGGPDEQFF,TGTGCCAGCAGGGCCCGGAGGTCTAGCGGGGGGCCCGATGAGCAGTTCTTC
TRBJ2-2,NA,TRBV15,many,CATGQATGELFF,TGTGCCACCGGCCAGGCCACCGGGGAGCTGTTTTTT
TRBJ2-3,TRBD2,TRBV20-1,NA,CSARTSGGTDTQYF,TGCAGTGCGAGGACTAGCGGGGGAACAGATACGCAGTATTTT
TRBJ2-1,NA,TRBV4-2,NA,CASSQGPGESYNEQFF,TGTGCCAGCAGCCAAGGGCCGGGGGAGTCCTACAATGAGCAGTTCTTC
TRBJ2-3,TRBD1,TRBV5-1,many,CASSLTGTGGKGRTDTQYF,TGCGCCAGCAGCTTGACCGGGACAGGGGGTAAGGGCCGCACAGATACGCAGTATTTT
TRBJ2-1,NA,TRBV5-6,many,CASSLYQYNEQFF,TGTGCCAGCAGCTTGTACCAGTACAATGAGCAGTTCTTC